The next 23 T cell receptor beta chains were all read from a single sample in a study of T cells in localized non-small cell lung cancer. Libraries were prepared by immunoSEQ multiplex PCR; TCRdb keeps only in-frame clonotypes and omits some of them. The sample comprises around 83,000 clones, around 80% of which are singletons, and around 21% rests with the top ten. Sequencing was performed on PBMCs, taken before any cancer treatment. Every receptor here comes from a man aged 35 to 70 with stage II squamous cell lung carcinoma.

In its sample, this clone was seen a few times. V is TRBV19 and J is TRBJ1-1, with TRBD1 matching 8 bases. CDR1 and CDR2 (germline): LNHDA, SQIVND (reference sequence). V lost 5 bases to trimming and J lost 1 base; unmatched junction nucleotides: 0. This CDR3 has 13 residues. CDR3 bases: TGTGCCAGTAGTGACAGGGGGAACACTGAAGCTTTCTTT. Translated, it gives CASSDRGNTEAFF.

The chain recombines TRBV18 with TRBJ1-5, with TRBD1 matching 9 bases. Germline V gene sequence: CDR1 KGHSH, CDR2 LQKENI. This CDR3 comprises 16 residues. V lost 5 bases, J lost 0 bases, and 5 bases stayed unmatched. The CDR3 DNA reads TGTGCCAGCTCAGGACAGGGGCTTTATAGCAATCAGCCCCAGCATTTT. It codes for CASSGQGLYSNQPQHF.

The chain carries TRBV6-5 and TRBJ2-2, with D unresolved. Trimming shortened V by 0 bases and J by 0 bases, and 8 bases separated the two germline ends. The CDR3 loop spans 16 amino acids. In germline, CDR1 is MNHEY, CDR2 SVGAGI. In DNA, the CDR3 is TGTGCCAGCAGTTACTCAGGGCTTCCGAACACCGGGGAGCTGTTTTTT. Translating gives CASSYSGLPNTGELFF.

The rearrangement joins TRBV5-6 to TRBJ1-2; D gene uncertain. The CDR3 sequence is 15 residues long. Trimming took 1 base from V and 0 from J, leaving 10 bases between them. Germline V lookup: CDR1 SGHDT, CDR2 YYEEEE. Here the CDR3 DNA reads TGTGCCAGCAGCTTGAGGCCACCGACTAACTATGGCTACACCTTC. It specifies CASSLRPPTNYGYTF.

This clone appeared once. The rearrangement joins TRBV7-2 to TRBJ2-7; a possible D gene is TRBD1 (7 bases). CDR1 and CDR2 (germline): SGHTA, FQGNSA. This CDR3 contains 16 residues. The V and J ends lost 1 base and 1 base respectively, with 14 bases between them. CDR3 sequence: CASSLGGAQGSYEQYF. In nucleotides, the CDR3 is TGTGCCAGCAGCTTAGGGGGGGCACAGGGGTCCTACGAGCAGTACTTC.

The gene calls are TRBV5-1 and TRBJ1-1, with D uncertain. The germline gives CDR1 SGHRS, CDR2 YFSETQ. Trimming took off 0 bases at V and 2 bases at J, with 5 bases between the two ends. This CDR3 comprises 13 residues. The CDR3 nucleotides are TGCGCCAGCAGCTTGGTATCCAACACTGAAGCTTTCTTT. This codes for CASSLVSNTEAFF.

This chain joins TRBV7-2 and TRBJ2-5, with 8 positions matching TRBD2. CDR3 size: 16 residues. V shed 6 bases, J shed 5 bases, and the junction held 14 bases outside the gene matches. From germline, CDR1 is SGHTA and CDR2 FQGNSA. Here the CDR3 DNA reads TGTGCCAGCAGTCCCACGGTAGCGGGGCGGGGGGAGACCCAGTACTTC. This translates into CASSPTVAGRGETQYF.

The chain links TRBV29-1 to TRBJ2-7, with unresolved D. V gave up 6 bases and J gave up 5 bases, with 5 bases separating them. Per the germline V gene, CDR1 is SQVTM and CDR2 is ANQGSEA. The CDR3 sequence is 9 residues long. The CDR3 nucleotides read TGCAGCGTGATCCACGAGCAGTACTTC. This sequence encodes CSVIHEQYF.

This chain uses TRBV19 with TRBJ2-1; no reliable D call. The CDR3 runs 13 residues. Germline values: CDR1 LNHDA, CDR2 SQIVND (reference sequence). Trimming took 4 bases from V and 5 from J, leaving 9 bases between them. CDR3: CASSTMPNNEQFF. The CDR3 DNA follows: TGTGCCAGTAGTACCATGCCGAACAATGAGCAGTTCTTC.

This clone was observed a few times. The CDR3 nucleotides are TGCGCCAGCAGCGATCTAGCGGGAGGGGCTAATGAGCAGTTCTTC. This translates into CASSDLAGGANEQFF. V is TRBV5-1 and J is TRBJ2-1; TRBD2 agrees at 12 bases. V shed 4 bases and J 7 bases; nucleotides not matched to a gene: 6. Germline V CDR1 and CDR2: SGHRS, YFSETQ. The CDR3 consists of 15 residues.

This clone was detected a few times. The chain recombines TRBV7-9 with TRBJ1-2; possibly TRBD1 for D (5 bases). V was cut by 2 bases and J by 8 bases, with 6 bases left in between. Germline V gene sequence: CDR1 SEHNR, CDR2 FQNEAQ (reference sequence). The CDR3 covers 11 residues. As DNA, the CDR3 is TGTGCCAGCAGCTTAAGGGGAGGCTACACCTTC. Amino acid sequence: CASSLRGGYTF.

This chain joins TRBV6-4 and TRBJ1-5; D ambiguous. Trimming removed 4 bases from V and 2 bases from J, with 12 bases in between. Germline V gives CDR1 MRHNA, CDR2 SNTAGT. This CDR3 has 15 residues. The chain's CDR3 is CASSAEVGGNQPQHF. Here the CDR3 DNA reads TGTGCCAGCAGTGCTGAAGTTGGGGGCAATCAGCCCCAGCATTTT.

The CDR3 DNA sequence: TGTGCCAGCTCACCTGGACAGGGAGTAAGGGCCTGGGACGAGCAGTACTTC. Translated, it gives CASSPGQGVRAWDEQYF. The rearrangement links TRBV18 to TRBJ2-7; 8 bases are shared with TRBD1. The germline CDR1 and CDR2 sequences are KGHSH and LQKENI. Germline trimming cut 3 bases from V and 5 bases from J; bases unmatched to any gene: 15. CDR3 length equals 17 residues.

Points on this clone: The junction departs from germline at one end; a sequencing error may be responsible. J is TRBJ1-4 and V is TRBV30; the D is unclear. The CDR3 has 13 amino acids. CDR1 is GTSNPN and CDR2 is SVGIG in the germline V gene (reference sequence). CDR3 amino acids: CAWSWAVNGKLFF. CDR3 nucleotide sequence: TGTGCCTGGAGTTGGGCCGTTAATGGAAAACTGTTTTTT.

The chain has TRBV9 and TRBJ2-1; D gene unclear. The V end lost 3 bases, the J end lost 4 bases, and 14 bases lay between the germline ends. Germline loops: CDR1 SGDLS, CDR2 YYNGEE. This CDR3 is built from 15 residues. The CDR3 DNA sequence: TGTGCCAGCAGCGAGAGACCGAACGGTTACAATGAGCAGTTCTTC. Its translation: CASSERPNGYNEQFF. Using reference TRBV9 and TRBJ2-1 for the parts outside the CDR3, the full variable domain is DSGVTQTPKHLITATGQRVTLRCSPRSGDLSVYWYQQSLDQGLQFLIQYYNGEERAKGNILERFSAQQFPDLHSELNLSSLELGDSALYFCASSERPNGYNEQFFGPGTRLTVL.

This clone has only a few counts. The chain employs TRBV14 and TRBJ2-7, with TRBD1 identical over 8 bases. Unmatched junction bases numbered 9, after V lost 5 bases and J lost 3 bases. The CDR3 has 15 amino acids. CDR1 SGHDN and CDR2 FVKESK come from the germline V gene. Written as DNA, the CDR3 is TGTGCCAGCAGCGCCCGTAGTACAGGGGGCTACGAGCAGTACTTC. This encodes CASSARSTGGYEQYF.

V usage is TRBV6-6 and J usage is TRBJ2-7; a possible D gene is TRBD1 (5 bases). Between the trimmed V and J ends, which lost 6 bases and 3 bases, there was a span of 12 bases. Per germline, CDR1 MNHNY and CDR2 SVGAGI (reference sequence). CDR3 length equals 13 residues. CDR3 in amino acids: CASSRGHYYEQYF. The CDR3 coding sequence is TGTGCCAGCAGCAGAGGACATTACTACGAGCAGTACTTC.

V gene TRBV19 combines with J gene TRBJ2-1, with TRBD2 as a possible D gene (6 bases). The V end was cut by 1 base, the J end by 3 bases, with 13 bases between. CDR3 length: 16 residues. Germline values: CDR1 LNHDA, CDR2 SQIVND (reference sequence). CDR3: CASSIGRLASYNEQFF. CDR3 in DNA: TGTGCCAGTAGTATAGGTCGGCTAGCGAGCTACAATGAGCAGTTCTTC.

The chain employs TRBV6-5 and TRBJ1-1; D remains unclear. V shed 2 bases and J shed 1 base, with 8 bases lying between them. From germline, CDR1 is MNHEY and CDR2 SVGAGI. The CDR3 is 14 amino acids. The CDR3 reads CASSYPGQNTEAFF. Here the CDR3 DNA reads TGTGCCAGCAGTTACCCCGGCCAGAACACTGAAGCTTTCTTT.

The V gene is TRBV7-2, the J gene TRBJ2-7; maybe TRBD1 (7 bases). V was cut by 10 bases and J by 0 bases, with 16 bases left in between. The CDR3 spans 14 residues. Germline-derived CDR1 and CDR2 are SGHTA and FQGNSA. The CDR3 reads CATRRGQSSYEQYF. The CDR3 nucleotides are TGTGCCACCAGGCGGGGACAGTCCTCCTACGAGCAGTACTTC.

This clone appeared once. CDR3 in amino acids: CASRQAGTGGGCNQPQHF. The CDR3 nucleotides read TGCGCCAGCAGACAAGCCGGGACAGGGGGAGGTTGCAATCAGCCCCAGCATTTT. V and J are TRBV10-1 and TRBJ1-5; 11 nucleotides align to TRBD1. The CDR3 runs to 18 residues. Germline V gives CDR1 WNHNN, CDR2 SYGVQD (reference sequence). J lost 2 bases, V lost 6 bases, and 12 bases had no gene match.

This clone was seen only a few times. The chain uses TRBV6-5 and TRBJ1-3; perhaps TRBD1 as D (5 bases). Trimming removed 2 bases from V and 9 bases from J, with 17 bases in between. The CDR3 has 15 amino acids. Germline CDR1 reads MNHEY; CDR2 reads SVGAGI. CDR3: CASSYTTGTPGTIYF. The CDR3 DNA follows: TGTGCCAGCAGTTACACCACCGGGACCCCGGGCACCATATATTTT.

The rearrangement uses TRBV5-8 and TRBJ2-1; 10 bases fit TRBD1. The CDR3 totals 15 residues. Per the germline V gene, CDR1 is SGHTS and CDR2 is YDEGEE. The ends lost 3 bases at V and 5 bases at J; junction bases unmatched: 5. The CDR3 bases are TGTGCCAGCAGCTCGGGGGACAGGGGAAACAATGAGCAGTTCTTC. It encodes CASSSGDRGNNEQFF. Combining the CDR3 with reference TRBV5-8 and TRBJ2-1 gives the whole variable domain EAGVTQSPTHLIKTRGQQATLRCSPISGHTSVYWYQQALGLGLQFLLWYDEGEERNRGNFPPRFSGRQFPNYSSELNVNALELEDSALYLCASSSGDRGNNEQFFGPGTRLTVL.